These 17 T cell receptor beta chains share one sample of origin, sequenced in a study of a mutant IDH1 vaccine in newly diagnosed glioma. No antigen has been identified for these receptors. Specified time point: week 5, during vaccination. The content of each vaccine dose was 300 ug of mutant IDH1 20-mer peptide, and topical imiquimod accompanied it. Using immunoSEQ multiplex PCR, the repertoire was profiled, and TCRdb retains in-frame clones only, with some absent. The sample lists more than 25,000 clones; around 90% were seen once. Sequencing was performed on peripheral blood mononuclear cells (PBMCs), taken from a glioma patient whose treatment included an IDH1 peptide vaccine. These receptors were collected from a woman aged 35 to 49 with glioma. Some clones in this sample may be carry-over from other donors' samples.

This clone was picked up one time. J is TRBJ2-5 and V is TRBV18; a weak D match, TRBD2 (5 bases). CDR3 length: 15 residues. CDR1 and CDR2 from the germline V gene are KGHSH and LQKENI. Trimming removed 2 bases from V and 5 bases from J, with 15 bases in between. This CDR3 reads CASSPRPGAEETQYF. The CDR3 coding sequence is TGTGCCAGCTCACCAAGACCTGGAGCGGAGGAGACCCAGTACTTC.

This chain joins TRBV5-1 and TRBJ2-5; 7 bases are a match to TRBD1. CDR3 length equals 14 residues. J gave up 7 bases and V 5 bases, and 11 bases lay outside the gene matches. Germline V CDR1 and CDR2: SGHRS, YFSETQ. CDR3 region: CASRQGTGPVTQYF. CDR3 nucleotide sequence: TGCGCCAGCAGACAGGGGACCGGCCCAGTGACCCAGTACTTC.

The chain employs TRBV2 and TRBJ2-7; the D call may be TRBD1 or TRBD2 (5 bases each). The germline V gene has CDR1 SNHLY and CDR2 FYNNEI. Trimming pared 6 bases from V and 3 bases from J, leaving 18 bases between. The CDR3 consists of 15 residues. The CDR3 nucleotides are TGTGCCAGCAGAGCAGGGTTGGGGAGCCACTACGAGCAGTACTTC. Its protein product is CASRAGLGSHYEQYF.

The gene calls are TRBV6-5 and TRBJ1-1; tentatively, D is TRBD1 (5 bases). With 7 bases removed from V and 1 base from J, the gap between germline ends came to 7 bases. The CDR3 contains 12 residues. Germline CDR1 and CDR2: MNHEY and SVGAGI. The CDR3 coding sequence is TGTGCCAGCAACCAGGGGAACACTGAAGCTTTCTTT. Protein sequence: CASNQGNTEAFF.

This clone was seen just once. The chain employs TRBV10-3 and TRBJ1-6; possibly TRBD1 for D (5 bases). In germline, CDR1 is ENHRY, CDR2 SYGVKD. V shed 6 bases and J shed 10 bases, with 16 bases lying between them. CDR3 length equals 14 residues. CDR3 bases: TGTGCCATCAGCCCGGGGGAAACGGGCTCACCCCTCCACTTT. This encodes CAISPGETGSPLHF.

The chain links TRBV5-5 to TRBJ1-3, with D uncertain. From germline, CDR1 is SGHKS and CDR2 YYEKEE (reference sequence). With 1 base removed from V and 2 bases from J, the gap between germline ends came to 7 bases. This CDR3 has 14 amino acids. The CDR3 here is CASSLTRAGNTIYF. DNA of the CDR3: TGTGCCAGCAGCTTGACTAGGGCTGGAAACACCATATATTTT.

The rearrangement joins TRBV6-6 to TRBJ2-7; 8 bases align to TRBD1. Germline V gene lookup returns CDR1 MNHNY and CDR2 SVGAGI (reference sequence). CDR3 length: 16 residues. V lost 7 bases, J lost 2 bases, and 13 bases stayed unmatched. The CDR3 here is CASIHRGSFKAYEQYF. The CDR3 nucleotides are TGTGCCAGCATACACAGGGGGTCGTTTAAAGCCTACGAGCAGTACTTC.

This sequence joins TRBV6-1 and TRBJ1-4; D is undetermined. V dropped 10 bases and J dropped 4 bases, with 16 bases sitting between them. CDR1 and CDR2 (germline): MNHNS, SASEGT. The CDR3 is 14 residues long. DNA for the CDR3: TGTGCCACCTCGGACGGACTGTTTAATGAAAAACTGTTTTTT. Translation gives CATSDGLFNEKLFF.

This chain's CDR3 is CASSLEGSRDTEAFF. The CDR3 coding sequence is TGCGCCAGCAGCCTGGAGGGGTCCCGGGACACTGAAGCTTTCTTT. The V call is TRBV4-1, the J call TRBJ1-1; D possibly corresponds to TRBD1 (5 bases). Germline V lookup: CDR1 MGHRA, CDR2 YSYEKL. CDR3 length: 15 residues. Trimming removed 4 bases at V and 3 bases at J, with 15 bases between.

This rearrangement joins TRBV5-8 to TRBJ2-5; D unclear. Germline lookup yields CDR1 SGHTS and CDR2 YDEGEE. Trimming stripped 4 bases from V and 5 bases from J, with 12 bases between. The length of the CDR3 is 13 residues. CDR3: CASSDRQTETQYF. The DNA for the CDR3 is TGTGCCAGCAGCGACCGACAAACGGAGACCCAGTACTTC.

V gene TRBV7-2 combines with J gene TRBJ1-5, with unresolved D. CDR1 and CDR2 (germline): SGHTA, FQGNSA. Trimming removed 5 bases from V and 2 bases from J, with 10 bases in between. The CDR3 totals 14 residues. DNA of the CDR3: TGTGCCAGCAGCCTGGGTGACCGCAATCAGCCCCAGCATTTT. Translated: CASSLGDRNQPQHF. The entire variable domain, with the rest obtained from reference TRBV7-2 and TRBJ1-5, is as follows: GAGVSQSPSNKVTEKGKDVELRCDPISGHTALYWYRQSLGQGLEFLIYFQGNSAPDKSGLPSDRFSAERTGGSVSTLTIQRTQQEDSAVYLCASSLGDRNQPQHFGDGTRLSIL.

CDR3 protein: CASISLGQVLNTEAFF. In DNA, the CDR3 is TGTGCCAGTATCTCGTTAGGGCAGGTTTTGAACACTGAAGCTTTCTTT. V and J are TRBV19 and TRBJ1-1; D not certain. Trimming shortened V by 7 bases and J by 0 bases, and 18 bases separated the two germline ends. Germline assignment: CDR1 LNHDA and CDR2 SQIVND (reference sequence). The CDR3 covers 16 residues.

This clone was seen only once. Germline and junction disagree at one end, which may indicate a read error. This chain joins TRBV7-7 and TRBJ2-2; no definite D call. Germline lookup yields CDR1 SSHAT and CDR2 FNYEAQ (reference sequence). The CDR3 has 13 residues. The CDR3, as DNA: TGTGCTAGCAGCTTAGAATCTGATGGGGAGCTGTTTTTT. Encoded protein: CASSLESDGELFF.

CDR3 in DNA: TGTGCCACCAGCAGAGTACTTAATCAGCCCCAGCATTTT. This gives the protein CATSRVLNQPQHF. This rearrangement joins TRBV15 to TRBJ1-5; no firm D call. This CDR3 contains 13 residues. V gave up 1 base and J gave up 4 bases, with 5 bases separating them. CDR1 LNHNV and CDR2 YYDKDF come from the germline V gene (reference sequence).

The CDR3 is CASSLRSEAFF. The CDR3 nucleotides are TGTGCCAGCAGCTTAAGGTCTGAAGCTTTCTTT. This chain connects TRBV7-8 to TRBJ1-1, with D uncertain. CDR1 SGHVS and CDR2 FQNEAQ come from the germline V gene. Trimming took off 2 bases at V and 6 bases at J, with 4 bases between the two ends. This CDR3 is built from 11 residues.

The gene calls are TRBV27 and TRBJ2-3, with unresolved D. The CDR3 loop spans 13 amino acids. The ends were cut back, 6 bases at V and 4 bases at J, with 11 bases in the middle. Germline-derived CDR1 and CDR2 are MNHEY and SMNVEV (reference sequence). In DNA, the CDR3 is TGTGCCAGCAGGGGTGGGATGGCAGATACGCAGTATTTT. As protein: CASRGGMADTQYF.

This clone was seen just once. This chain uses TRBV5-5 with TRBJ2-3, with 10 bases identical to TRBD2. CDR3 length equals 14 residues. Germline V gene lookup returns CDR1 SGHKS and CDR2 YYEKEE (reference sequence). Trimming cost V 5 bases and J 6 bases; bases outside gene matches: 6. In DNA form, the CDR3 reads TGTGCCAGCAGGGGGACTAGCGAAGCGGATACGCAGTATTTT. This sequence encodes CASRGTSEADTQYF.